The 30 T cell receptor beta chains presented below share a single source sample, sequenced in a study of cytomegalovirus exposure and HLA in healthy donors. It was with 60 Vbeta and 13 Jbeta primers that the PCR ran. Some clones are missing from TCRdb's copy, which holds only in-frame ones; the method was immunoSEQ multiplex PCR. The sample shows roughly 200,000 clones, more than 60% of them seen only once. Sequencing used PBMCs. The receptors were gathered from a woman aged 55-69 years in good health and CMV-seropositive.

This clone has just a few counts. This rearrangement joins TRBV29-1 to TRBJ2-5; possibly TRBD1 for D (5 bases). The V end lost 3 bases, the J end lost 2 bases, and 13 bases lay between the germline ends. Per the germline V gene, CDR1 is SQVTM and CDR2 is ANQGSEA. The CDR3 is made up of 14 amino acids. The DNA for the CDR3 is TGCAGCGTTGACAGGCAGGGATTGCAAGAGACCCAGTACTTC. Translating gives CSVDRQGLQETQYF.

The chain links TRBV5-4 to TRBJ1-6; D is uncertain. CDR1 is SGHNT, CDR2 YYREEE, per germline (reference sequence). CDR3 length: 14 amino acids. V was shortened by 1 base and J by 7 bases, with 9 bases between the two germline ends. Here the CDR3 reads CASSLLGRNSPLHF. CDR3 nucleotide sequence: TGTGCCAGCAGCTTGCTAGGTAGAAATTCACCCCTCCACTTT. The whole variable domain, filled in from reference TRBV5-4 and TRBJ1-6, reads ETGVTQSPTHLIKTRGQQVTLRCSSQSGHNTVSWYQQALGQGPQFIFQYYREEENGRGNFPPRFSGLQFPNYSSELNVNALELDDSALYLCASSLLGRNSPLHFGNGTRLTVT.

CDR3 protein: CASRGGQGSGTEAFF. Written as DNA, the CDR3 is TGTGCCAGCAGGGGAGGACAGGGGTCGGGCACTGAAGCTTTCTTT. The chain couples TRBV2 to TRBJ1-1; 9 positions match TRBD1. The germline CDR1 and CDR2 sequences are SNHLY and FYNNEI. Trimming removed 6 bases from V and 4 bases from J; junction bases left unmatched: 9. CDR3 size: 15 residues.

This chain connects TRBV28 to TRBJ2-7; D is ambiguous. The V gene's germline CDR1 is MDHEN and CDR2 SYDVKM. The CDR3 is 12 amino acids. V gave up 3 bases and J gave up 3 bases, with 6 bases separating them. The CDR3 nucleotides read TGTGCCAGCAGTTTTTCGTTCTACGAGCAGTACTTC. Its translation is CASSFSFYEQYF.

This clone came up a few times. This chain links TRBV7-3 with TRBJ1-1; 8 bases are shared with TRBD1. Germline lookup yields CDR1 SGHTA and CDR2 FQGTGA. This CDR3 region has 14 residues. J lost 5 bases, V lost 6 bases, and 8 bases had no gene match. CDR3 sequence reads: CASSPAGGRTEAFF. CDR3 coding DNA: TGTGCCAGCAGTCCGGCAGGGGGCCGGACTGAAGCTTTCTTT.

This chain joins TRBV19 and TRBJ1-4, with no clear D. Trimming stripped 6 bases from V and 6 bases from J, with 14 bases between. Germline CDR1 is LNHDA and CDR2 is SQIVND (reference sequence). The CDR3 totals 14 residues. The CDR3 sequence is CASSPRGGDEKLFF. DNA of the CDR3: TGTGCCAGTAGCCCCCGAGGTGGAGATGAAAAACTGTTTTTT. The full variable domain, with the rest looked up from reference TRBV19 and TRBJ1-4, is DGGITQSPKYLFRKEGQNVTLSCEQNLNHDAMYWYRQDPGQGLRLIYYSQIVNDFQKGDIAEGYSVSREKKESFPLTVTSAQKNPTAFYLCASSPRGGDEKLFFGSGTQLSVL.

The gene calls are TRBV5-1 and TRBJ1-4; D remains unclear. V shed 4 bases and J shed 7 bases, with 11 bases lying between them. The V gene's germline CDR1 is SGHRS and CDR2 YFSETQ. CDR3 length equals 13 residues. CDR3 sequence (DNA): TGCGCCAGCAGCCCCGGAGGTCGTGAAAAACTGTTTTTT. It specifies CASSPGGREKLFF.

V gene TRBV28 combines with J gene TRBJ2-7, with 8 positions matching TRBD1. Germline CDR1 reads MDHEN; CDR2 reads SYDVKM. This CDR3 is built from 16 residues. V dropped 4 bases and J dropped 0; count of bases not matched to a gene: 8. The CDR3 spells CASSSSRTGISYEQYF. As DNA, the CDR3 is TGTGCCAGCAGTTCTTCTCGGACAGGGATCTCCTACGAGCAGTACTTC.

The chain recombines TRBV6-1 with TRBJ2-7; weak D call: TRBD1 (6 bases). The germline gives CDR1 MNHNS, CDR2 SASEGT. The CDR3 consists of 13 residues. Trimming removed 3 bases at V and 4 bases at J, with 10 bases between. In DNA form, the CDR3 reads TGTGCCAGCAGTGAGTTGGGGGCATACGAGCAGTACTTC. Protein sequence: CASSELGAYEQYF.

CDR3 amino acids: CSVDSGTSYEQYF. CDR3 DNA: TGCAGCGTTGACTCCGGGACTAGCTACGAGCAGTACTTC. The chain links TRBV29-1 to TRBJ2-7; 8 nucleotides line up with TRBD2. CDR1 is SQVTM and CDR2 is ANQGSEA in the germline V gene. V gave up 3 bases and J gave up 3 bases; unmatched junction bases: 4. The CDR3 extends over 13 amino acids.

The chain combines TRBV29-1 with TRBJ2-6; perhaps TRBD2 as D (5 bases). V shed 0 bases and J shed 15 bases, with 15 bases lying between them. Looked up from germline, CDR1 is SQVTM and CDR2 is ANQGSEA. This CDR3 contains 13 residues. The CDR3: CSVEDGLTRGLTF. The CDR3 nucleotides are TGCAGCGTTGAAGACGGACTGACACGGGGCCTGACTTTC.

V is TRBV12-5 and J is TRBJ2-5; D unclear. V lost 5 bases, J lost 13 bases, and 11 bases lay in between. The CDR3 loop spans 10 amino acids. Germline V gene sequence: CDR1 LGHNT, CDR2 FRNRAP. CDR3 sequence: CASGDSPRYF. CDR3 DNA sequence: TGTGCTAGTGGTGACTCCCCTAGGTACTTC.

This clone came up a few times. The chain joins TRBV2 to TRBJ2-7; 7 bases are a match to TRBD1. V trimming: 7 bases; J trimming: 6 bases; junction bases outside the gene matches: 9. Per the germline V gene, CDR1 is SNHLY and CDR2 is FYNNEI. This CDR3 comprises 13 residues. DNA for the CDR3: TGTGCCAGCACGATTGTTTCAGGGGGCGAGCAGTACTTC. Its protein is CASTIVSGGEQYF.

The chain uses TRBV18 and TRBJ2-6; tentatively, D is TRBD2 (6 bases). CDR1 is KGHSH, CDR2 LQKENI, per germline. V gave up 3 bases and J gave up 2 bases, with 17 bases separating them. The CDR3 runs to 18 residues. The CDR3 DNA reads as TGTGCCAGCTCACCCCCCACCCGGGACTTTGCTGGGGCCAACGTCCTGACTTTC. This translates into CASSPPTRDFAGANVLTF.

The J gene is TRBJ2-3, the V gene TRBV5-1, with 11 nucleotides matching TRBD2. The CDR3 has 16 residues. Looked up from germline, CDR1 is SGHRS and CDR2 is YFSETQ. Trimming at V came to 2 bases and at J to 3 bases, leaving 5 bases not matched to a gene. CDR3 sequence: CASSFLSGRATDTQYF. As DNA, the CDR3 is TGCGCCAGCAGCTTCCTTAGCGGGAGGGCGACAGATACGCAGTATTTT.

The chain uses TRBV28 and TRBJ1-2, with TRBD1 matching over 10 bases. J lost 5 bases, V lost 9 bases, and 9 bases had no gene match. This CDR3 has 14 residues. Germline CDR1 MDHEN, CDR2 SYDVKM. The CDR3 reads CASATGGLFYGYTF. The CDR3 DNA sequence: TGTGCCAGTGCGACAGGGGGCCTATTTTATGGCTACACCTTC.

This clone occurred once. The rearrangement joins TRBV5-1 to TRBJ1-2; 10 positions match TRBD1. Per germline, CDR1 SGHRS and CDR2 YFSETQ. Trimming cost V 5 bases and J 4 bases; bases outside gene matches: 8. This CDR3 is 15 amino acids long. Written as DNA, the CDR3 is TGCGCCAGCAGGACCGGGACAGGGGTTCTCTATGGCTACACCTTC. This encodes CASRTGTGVLYGYTF. Full variable domain (remainder filled in from reference TRBV5-1 and TRBJ1-2): KAGVTQTPRYLIKTRGQQVTLSCSPISGHRSVSWYQQTPGQGLQFLFEYFSETQRNKGNFPGRFSGRQFSNSRSEMNVSTLELGDSALYLCASRTGTGVLYGYTFGSGTRLTVV.

This clone was found a few times. The genes are TRBV27 and TRBJ2-3; TRBD1 is a possible D gene (6 bases). V was pared by 6 bases and J by 3 bases, with 10 bases between. CDR1 is MNHEY, CDR2 SMNVEV, per germline (reference sequence). CDR3 length: 13 residues. CDR3 region: CASRIQGTDTQYF. For the CDR3, the DNA is TGTGCCAGCAGAATACAGGGTACAGATACGCAGTATTTT.

The V gene is TRBV6-6, the J gene TRBJ1-1; D is unclear. This CDR3 region has 15 residues. V dropped 0 bases and J dropped 1 base, with 9 bases sitting between them. The germline V gene encodes CDR1 MNHNY and CDR2 SVGAGI (reference sequence). CDR3 bases: TGTGCCAGCAGTTACTCGGGAGGAGAGAACACTGAAGCTTTCTTT. Amino acid sequence: CASSYSGGENTEAFF.

This clone was seen only a few times. The rearrangement joins TRBV7-9 to TRBJ1-2; D not certain. Germline CDR1 is SEHNR and CDR2 is FQNEAQ (reference sequence). The CDR3 is 13 residues long. V was clipped by 3 bases and J by 4 bases, with 9 bases between them. The CDR3 loop is CASSFTTSYGYTF. For the CDR3, the DNA is TGTGCCAGCAGCTTCACGACTTCCTATGGCTACACCTTC.

The V gene is TRBV5-7, the J gene TRBJ1-1, with D possibly being TRBD1 (5 bases). TRBV5-7 is identified as an open reading frame with a role that is uncertain. V was shortened by 2 bases and J by 3 bases, with 14 bases between the two germline ends. CDR3 length: 15 amino acids. CDR3 nucleotides: TGTGCCAGCAGCTTAAGGACTCGGGGGGACACTGAAGCTTTCTTT. Protein: CASSLRTRGDTEAFF.

The V gene is TRBV7-2, the J gene TRBJ2-7; unclear D gene. This CDR3 spans 13 amino acids. V gave up 3 bases and J gave up 5 bases, with 11 bases separating them. Germline V CDR1 and CDR2: SGHTA, FQGNSA. The CDR3 region is CASSFSRVHEQYF. The CDR3 coding sequence is TGTGCCAGCAGCTTTTCTCGGGTCCACGAGCAGTACTTC.

The chain joins TRBV9 to TRBJ1-1; TRBD1 is a possible D gene (5 bases). V was clipped by 0 bases and J by 1 base, with 10 bases between them. This CDR3 is 15 amino acids long. CDR1 is SGDLS and CDR2 is YYNGEE in the germline V gene. The CDR3 protein is CASSVGKGANTEAFF. CDR3 coding DNA: TGTGCCAGCAGCGTAGGAAAAGGGGCGAACACTGAAGCTTTCTTT.

The rearrangement links TRBV27 to TRBJ1-1; TRBD1 agrees at 8 bases. V trimming: 2 bases; J trimming: 0 bases; junction bases outside the gene matches: 5. Germline CDR1 reads MNHEY; CDR2 reads SMNVEV (reference sequence). The CDR3 has 16 amino acids. CDR3 residues: CASSLQGTGLNTEAFF. CDR3 nucleotides: TGTGCCAGCAGTTTACAGGGGACAGGCTTGAACACTGAAGCTTTCTTT.

The chain is built from TRBV5-1 and TRBJ1-5; TRBD1 matches 11 bases. Germline V gives CDR1 SGHRS, CDR2 YFSETQ. The CDR3 totals 16 residues. V lost 4 bases to trimming and J lost 0 bases; unmatched junction nucleotides: 3. CDR3 in DNA: TGCGCCAGCAGCCTAGGGACAGGGGGTAGCAATCAGCCCCAGCATTTT. Translation gives CASSLGTGGSNQPQHF.

This chain joins TRBV27 and TRBJ1-6; D ambiguous. This CDR3 is built from 14 residues. V was trimmed by 4 bases and J by 9 bases, leaving 13 bases between them. Germline loops: CDR1 MNHEY, CDR2 SMNVEV (reference sequence). The CDR3 bases are TGTGCCAGCAGTTCGGTAGCCGGAGGTTCACCCCTCCACTTT. This encodes CASSSVAGGSPLHF.

The CDR3 reads CASSYSAGPLHF. CDR3 sequence (DNA): TGTGCCAGCAGTTACTCGGCAGGGCCCCTCCACTTT. The chain combines TRBV6-5 with TRBJ1-6, with D tentatively TRBD1 (5 bases). Germline loops: CDR1 MNHEY, CDR2 SVGAGI. Deletions cut 0 bases from V and 13 bases from J, with 7 bases between. This CDR3 has 12 residues.

The CDR3 loop reads CSVGGGSSGNTIYF. The CDR3 DNA is TGCAGCGTCGGGGGTGGCAGCTCTGGAAACACCATATATTTT. The chain combines TRBV29-1 with TRBJ1-3; the D gene is possibly TRBD1 (5 bases). Between the trimmed V and J ends, which lost 6 bases and 0 bases, there was a span of 12 bases. Germline V gene lookup returns CDR1 SQVTM and CDR2 ANQGSEA. This CDR3 comprises 14 residues.

This chain uses TRBV5-1 with TRBJ1-1; possible D gene TRBD1, 5 bases. The CDR3 loop spans 13 amino acids. V was cut by 1 base and J by 6 bases, with 10 bases left in between. The germline CDR1 and CDR2 sequences are SGHRS and YFSETQ. The CDR3 DNA is TGCGCCAGCAGCTTGATCGGGGGGGCTGAAGCTTTCTTT. This gives the protein CASSLIGGAEAFF.

V is TRBV19 and J is TRBJ1-2; the match to TRBD1 covers 9 bases. J gave up 6 bases and V 5 bases, and 7 bases lay outside the gene matches. The CDR3 spans 14 residues. Per germline, CDR1 LNHDA and CDR2 SQIVND (reference sequence). CDR3 amino acids: CASSGTGMGNGYTF. In nucleotides, the CDR3 is TGTGCCAGTAGTGGGACAGGGATGGGTAATGGCTACACCTTC.